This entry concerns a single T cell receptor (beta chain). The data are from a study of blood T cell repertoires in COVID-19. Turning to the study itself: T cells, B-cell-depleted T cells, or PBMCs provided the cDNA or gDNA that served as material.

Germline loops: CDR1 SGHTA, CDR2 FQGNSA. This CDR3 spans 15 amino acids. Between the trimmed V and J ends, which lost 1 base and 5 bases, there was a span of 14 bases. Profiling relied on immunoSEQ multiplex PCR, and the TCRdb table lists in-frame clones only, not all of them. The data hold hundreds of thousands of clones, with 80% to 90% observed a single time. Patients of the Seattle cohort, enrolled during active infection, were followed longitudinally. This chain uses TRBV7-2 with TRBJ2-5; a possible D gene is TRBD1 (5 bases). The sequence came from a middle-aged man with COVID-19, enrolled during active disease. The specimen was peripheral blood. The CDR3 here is CASSLESREAETQYF. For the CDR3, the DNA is TGTGCCAGCAGCTTAGAATCCAGGGAAGCGGAGACCCAGTACTTC. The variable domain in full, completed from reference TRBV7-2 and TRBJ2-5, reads GAGVSQSPSNKVTEKGKDVELRCDPISGHTALYWYRQSLGQGLEFLIYFQGNSAPDKSGLPSDRFSAERTGGSVSTLTIQRTQQEDSAVYLCASSLESREAETQYFGPGTRLLVL.